Sequencing of this T cell receptor beta chain was carried out in a study of T-cell memory formation after mild COVID-19. Turning to the study itself: TCR clusters were largely donor specific. Findings and limits, study-wide: A balance of CD4 and CD8 characterized clones contracting day 15 to 85, whereas later expanders leaned CD4+. Pre-infection memory held some responding clones, suggesting pre-existing cross-reactive T cells responded. Chiefly within CM and EM were the contracting CD4+ clones; CD8+ ones were within EMRA.

Each CDR3 protein is one row after TCRdb ran MiXCR on the 5' RACE reads. The data contain about 410,000 distinct CDR3 sequences, under 20% of them singletons. A word on this clonotype: As yet, its antigen is unknown.

Germline values: CDR1 SEHNR, CDR2 FQNEAQ (reference sequence). V lost 7 bases and J lost 4, with 18 bases in between. The CDR3 is 15 amino acids. This clonotype was obtained from a man between 18 and 35 years old who had mild COVID-19 (a few samples of this study predate the infection). Cell type and time point are not known. The V call is TRBV7-9, the J call TRBJ2-3; TRBD1 might be the D (5 bases). What was sequenced was PBMCs or a T cell subset sorted from them (not recorded which). The DNA for the CDR3 is TGTGCCAGCATCTCCCTAGGGAAGGGGCCAGATACGCAGTATTTT. Translated: CASISLGKGPDTQYF.